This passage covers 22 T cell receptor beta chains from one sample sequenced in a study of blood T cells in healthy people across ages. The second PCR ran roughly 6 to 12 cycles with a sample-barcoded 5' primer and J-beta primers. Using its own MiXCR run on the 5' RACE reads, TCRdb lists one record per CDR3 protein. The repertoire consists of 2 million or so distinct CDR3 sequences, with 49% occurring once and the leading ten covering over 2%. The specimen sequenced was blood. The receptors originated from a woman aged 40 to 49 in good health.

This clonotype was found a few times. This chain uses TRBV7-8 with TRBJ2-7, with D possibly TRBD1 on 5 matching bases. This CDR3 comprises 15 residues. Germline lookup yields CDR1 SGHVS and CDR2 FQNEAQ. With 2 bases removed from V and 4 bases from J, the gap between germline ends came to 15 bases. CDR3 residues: CASSLFGASKYEQYF. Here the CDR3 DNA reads TGTGCCAGCAGCTTATTTGGGGCAAGCAAATACGAGCAGTACTTC.

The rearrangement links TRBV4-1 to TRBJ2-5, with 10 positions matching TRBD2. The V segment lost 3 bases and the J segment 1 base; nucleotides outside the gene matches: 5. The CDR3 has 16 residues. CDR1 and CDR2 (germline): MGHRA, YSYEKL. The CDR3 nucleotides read TGCGCCAGCAGCCATCCCACTAGCGGGGCCCAAGAGACCCAGTACTTC. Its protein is CASSHPTSGAQETQYF.

The CDR3 sequence: CASSRPTTDTQYF. The CDR3 DNA sequence: TGTGCCAGCAGCCGTCCCACCACAGATACGCAGTATTTT. The J gene is TRBJ2-3, the V gene TRBV27; D not certain. CDR1 MNHEY and CDR2 SMNVEV come from the germline V gene (reference sequence). CDR3 length: 13 amino acids. Trimming removed 6 bases from V and 2 bases from J, with 9 bases in between.

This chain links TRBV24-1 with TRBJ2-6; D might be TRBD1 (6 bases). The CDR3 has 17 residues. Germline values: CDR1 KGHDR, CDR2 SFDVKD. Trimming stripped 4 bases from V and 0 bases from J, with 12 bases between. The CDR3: CATSDLDRISGANVLTF. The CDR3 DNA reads TGTGCCACCAGTGACCTCGACAGGATCTCTGGGGCCAACGTCCTGACTTTC.

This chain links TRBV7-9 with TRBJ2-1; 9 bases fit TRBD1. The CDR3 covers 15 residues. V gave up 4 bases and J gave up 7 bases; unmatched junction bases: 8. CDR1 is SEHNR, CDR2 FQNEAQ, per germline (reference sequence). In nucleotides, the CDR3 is TGTGCCAGCAGCTGGGTGACAGGGGGTCTGAATGAGCAGTTCTTC. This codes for CASSWVTGGLNEQFF.

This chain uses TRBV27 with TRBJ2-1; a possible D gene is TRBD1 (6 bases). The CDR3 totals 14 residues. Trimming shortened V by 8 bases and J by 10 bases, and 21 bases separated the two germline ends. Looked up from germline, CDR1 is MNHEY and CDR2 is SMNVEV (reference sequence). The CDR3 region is CASHSFGGSYEQFF. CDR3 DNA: TGTGCCAGCCACAGCTTTGGGGGCTCCTACGAGCAGTTCTTC.

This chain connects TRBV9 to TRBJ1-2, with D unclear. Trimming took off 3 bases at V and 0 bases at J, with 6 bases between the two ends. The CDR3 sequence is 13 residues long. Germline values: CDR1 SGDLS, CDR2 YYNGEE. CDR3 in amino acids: CASSANANYGYTF. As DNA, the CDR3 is TGTGCCAGCAGCGCCAACGCTAACTATGGCTACACCTTC.

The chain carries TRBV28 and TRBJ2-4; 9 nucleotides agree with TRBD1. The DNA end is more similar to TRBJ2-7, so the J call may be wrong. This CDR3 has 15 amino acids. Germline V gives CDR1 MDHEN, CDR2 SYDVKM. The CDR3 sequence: CASTSRRTGEGEQYF. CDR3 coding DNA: TGTGCCAGCACCTCCAGAAGGACAGGGGAAGGCGAGCAGTACTTC.

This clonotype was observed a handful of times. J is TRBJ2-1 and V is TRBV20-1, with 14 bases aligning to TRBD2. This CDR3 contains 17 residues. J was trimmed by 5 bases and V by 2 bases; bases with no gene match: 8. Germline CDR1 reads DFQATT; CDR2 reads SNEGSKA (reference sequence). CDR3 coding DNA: TGCAGTGCTAGACGGGCGGGGGGACTAGCGGGGGACAATGAGCAGTTCTTC. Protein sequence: CSARRAGGLAGDNEQFF.

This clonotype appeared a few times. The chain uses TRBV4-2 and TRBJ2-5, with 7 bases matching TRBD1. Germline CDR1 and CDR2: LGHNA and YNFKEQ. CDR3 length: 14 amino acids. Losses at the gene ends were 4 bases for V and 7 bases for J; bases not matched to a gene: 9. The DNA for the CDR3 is TGTGCCAGCAGCCGATATGGACAGGACGGGACCCAGTACTTC. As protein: CASSRYGQDGTQYF.

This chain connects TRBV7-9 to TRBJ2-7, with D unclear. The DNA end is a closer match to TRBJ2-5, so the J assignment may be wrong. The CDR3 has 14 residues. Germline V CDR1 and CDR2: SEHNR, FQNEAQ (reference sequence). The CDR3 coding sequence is TGTGCCAGCAGCTTAGAATTTAGTTCGAAGACCCAGTACTTC. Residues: CASSLEFSSKTQYF.

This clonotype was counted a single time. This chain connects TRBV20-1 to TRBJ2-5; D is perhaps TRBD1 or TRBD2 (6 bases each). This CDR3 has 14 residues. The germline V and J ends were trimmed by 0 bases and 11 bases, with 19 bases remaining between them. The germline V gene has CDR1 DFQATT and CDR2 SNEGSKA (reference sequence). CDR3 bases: TGCAGTGCTAGAGAATTGACAGGAGGGATAGAGCAGTACTTC. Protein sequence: CSARELTGGIEQYF.

The CDR3 spells CASSPGTCTEAFF. The DNA for the CDR3 is TGTGCCAGCAGCCCCGGGACATGCACCGAAGCTTTCTTT. This chain uses TRBV21-1 with TRBJ1-1; the table assigns TRBD1, which was not confirmed against the DNA. TRBV21-1 is listed as a pseudogene. The CDR3 sequence is 13 residues long.

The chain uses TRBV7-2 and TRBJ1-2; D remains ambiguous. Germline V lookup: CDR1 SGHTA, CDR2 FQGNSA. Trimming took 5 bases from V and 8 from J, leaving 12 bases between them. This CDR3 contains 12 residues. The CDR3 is CASSGSGWGYTF. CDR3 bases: TGTGCCAGCAGCGGATCAGGTTGGGGCTACACCTTC.

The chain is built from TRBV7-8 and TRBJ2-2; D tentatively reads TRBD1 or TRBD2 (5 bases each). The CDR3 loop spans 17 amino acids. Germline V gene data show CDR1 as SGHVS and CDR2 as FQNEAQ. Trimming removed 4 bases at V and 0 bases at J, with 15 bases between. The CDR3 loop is CASSWMGRGTNTGELFF. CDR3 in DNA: TGTGCCAGCAGCTGGATGGGACGGGGAACGAACACCGGGGAGCTGTTTTTT.

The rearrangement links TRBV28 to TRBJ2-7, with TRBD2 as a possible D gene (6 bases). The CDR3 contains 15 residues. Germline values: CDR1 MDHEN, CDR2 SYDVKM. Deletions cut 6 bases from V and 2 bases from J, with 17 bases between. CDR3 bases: TGTGCCAGCAGAGCAAGGGAGGTTGAGGCCTACGAGCAGTACTTC. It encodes CASRAREVEAYEQYF.

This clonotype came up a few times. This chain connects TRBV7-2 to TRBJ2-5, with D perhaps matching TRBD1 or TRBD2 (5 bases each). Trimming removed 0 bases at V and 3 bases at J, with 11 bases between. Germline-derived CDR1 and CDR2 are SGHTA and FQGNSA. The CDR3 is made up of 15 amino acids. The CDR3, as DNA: TGTGCCAGCAGCTTAGCAAGGGACGGAAAAGAGACCCAGTACTTC. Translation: CASSLARDGKETQYF.

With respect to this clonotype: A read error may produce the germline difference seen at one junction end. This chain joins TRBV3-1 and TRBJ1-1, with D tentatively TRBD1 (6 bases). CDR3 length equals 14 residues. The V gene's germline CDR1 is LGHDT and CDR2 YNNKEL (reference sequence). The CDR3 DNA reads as TGTACCAGCAGCCCCTACCGACAGGACGCTGAAGCTTTCTTT. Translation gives CTSSPYRQDAEAFF.

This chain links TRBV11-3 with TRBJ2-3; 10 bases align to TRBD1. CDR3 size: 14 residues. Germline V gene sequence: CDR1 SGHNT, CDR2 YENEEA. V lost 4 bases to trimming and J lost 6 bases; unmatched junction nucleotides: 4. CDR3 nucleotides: TGTGCCAGCAGCTCCCGGGACAGGGGTGATACGCAGTATTTT. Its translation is CASSSRDRGDTQYF.

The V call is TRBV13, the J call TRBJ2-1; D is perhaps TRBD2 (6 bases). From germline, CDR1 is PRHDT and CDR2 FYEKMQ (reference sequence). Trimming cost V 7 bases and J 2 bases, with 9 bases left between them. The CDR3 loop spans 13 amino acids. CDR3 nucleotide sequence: TGTGCCAGCATCAGGGAGGCCTACAATGAGCAGTTCTTC. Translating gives CASIREAYNEQFF.

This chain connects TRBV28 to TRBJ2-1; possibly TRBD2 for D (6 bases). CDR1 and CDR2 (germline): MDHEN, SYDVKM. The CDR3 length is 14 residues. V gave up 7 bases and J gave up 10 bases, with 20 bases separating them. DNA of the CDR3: TGTGCCAGCAATCCACCTGGAGGGGCCAAAGAGCAGTTCTTC. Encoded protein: CASNPPGGAKEQFF.

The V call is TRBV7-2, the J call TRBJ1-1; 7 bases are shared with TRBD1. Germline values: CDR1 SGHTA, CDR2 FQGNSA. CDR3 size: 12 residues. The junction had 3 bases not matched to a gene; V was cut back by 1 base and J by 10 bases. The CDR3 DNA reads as TGTGCCAGCAGCTTAGGACAGGGTGGAGCTTTCTTT. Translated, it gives CASSLGQGGAFF.